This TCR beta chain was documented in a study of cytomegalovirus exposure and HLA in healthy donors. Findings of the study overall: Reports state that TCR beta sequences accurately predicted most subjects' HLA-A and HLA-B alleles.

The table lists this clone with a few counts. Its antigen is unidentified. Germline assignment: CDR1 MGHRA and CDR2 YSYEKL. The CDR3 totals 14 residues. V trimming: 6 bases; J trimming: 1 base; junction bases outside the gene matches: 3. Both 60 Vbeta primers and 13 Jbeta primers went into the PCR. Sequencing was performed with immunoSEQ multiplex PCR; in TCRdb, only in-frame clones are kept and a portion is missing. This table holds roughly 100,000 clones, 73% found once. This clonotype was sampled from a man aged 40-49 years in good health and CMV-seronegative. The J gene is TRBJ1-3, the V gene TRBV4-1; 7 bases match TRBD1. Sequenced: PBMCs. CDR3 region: CASSRTGSGNTIYF. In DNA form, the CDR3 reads TGCGCCAGCAGTCGGACAGGTTCTGGAAACACCATATATTTT.